This TCR beta chain was profiled in a study of CD8 T cells in Susac syndrome. Relapsing-remitting disease, either stable or active, was present in the treatment-naive patients who were the multiple sclerosis controls. TEMRA cells were FACS-enriched, and CD8+ and CD4+ T cells were isolated negatively. Regarding the study as a whole: The study acknowledged a relatively small number of individuals in its TCR sequencing and HLA analysis.

After removal of 4 bases from V and 4 bases from J, the junction contained 15 bases not matched to a gene. CDR1 MNHEY and CDR2 SVGAGI come from the germline V gene. This CDR3 region has 19 residues. Random hexamers were used to reverse transcribe the RNA input (about 0.5 to 1 ug). TCR beta CDR3 was amplified by immunoSEQ multiplex PCR. This amplification extended across 54 Vbeta and 13 Jbeta segments. MiXCR, run by TCRdb on the immunoSEQ multiplex PCR reads, gives a single entry per CDR3 protein. Among roughly 300,000 distinct CDR3 sequences, around 84% were seen once, and the ten largest hold approximately 0.11%. For this clonotype: The antigen remains unidentified.

The chain recombines TRBV6-5 with TRBJ2-3; 12 bases align to TRBD2. The specimen was CD8+ T cells from PBMCs. This receptor was taken from a human donor with multiple sclerosis. In nucleotides, the CDR3 is TGTGCCAGCAGTTCCTCGACTAGCGGGAGCCGGTACCCGGCAGATACGCAGTATTTT. It is translated as CASSSSTSGSRYPADTQYF.